The 4 T cell receptor beta chains presented below share a single source sample, sequenced in a study of CD8 T cells in ankylosing spondylitis. TCRdb re-called the 5' RACE reads through MiXCR, storing one row per CDR3 protein. The sample yields 500,000 to 650,000 distinct CDR3 sequences, roughly 5.3% seen once. These TCRs are of unknown antigen specificity. Points from the study as a whole: What seemed typical of ankylosing spondylitis blood was a TCR beta motif built from several highly homologous variants.

Sample: blood, either unsorted or a sorted T cell fraction (not recorded which). The receptors originated from a male donor with ankylosing spondylitis.

This clonotype was seen many times. The genes are TRBV7-2 and TRBJ2-6; D not certain. CDR1 SGHTA and CDR2 FQGNSA come from the germline V gene. V lost 5 bases and J 2 bases, leaving 10 bases between the germline ends. The CDR3 is 15 amino acids. The CDR3 sequence is CASSLRRAGANVLTF. CDR3 nucleotides: TGTGCCAGCAGCCTTAGGCGTGCTGGGGCCAACGTCCTGACTTTC.

This clonotype was seen a few times. This rearrangement joins TRBV20-1 to TRBJ2-5; D is ambiguous. Germline loops: CDR1 DFQATT, CDR2 SNEGSKA (reference sequence). This CDR3 region has 18 residues. V was cut by 4 bases and J by 2 bases, with 26 bases left in between. The CDR3 spells CSAIKPGLQPFGQETQYF. The CDR3 DNA reads as TGCAGTGCTATAAAACCGGGCCTACAACCCTTTGGTCAAGAGACCCAGTACTTC.

This clonotype was counted at least ten times. This chain uses TRBV12-3 or TRBV12-4 with TRBJ2-1; the D call may be TRBD1 or TRBD2 (5 bases each). The CDR3 is made up of 17 amino acids. V was trimmed by 4 bases and J by 6 bases, leaving 22 bases between them. The CDR3 DNA reads TGTGCCAGCAGTTCCTACTCATGGGGGTATCTTCCCAATGAGCAGTTCTTC. Translated, it gives CASSSYSWGYLPNEQFF.

Ten or more counts support this clonotype. The chain combines TRBV4-3 with TRBJ2-1; 9 bases fit TRBD1. Germline V lookup: CDR1 LGHNA, CDR2 YSLEER. This CDR3 comprises 15 residues. V gave up 4 bases and J gave up 3 bases; unmatched junction bases: 4. The CDR3 reads CASSPRDRDYNEQFF. The DNA of the CDR3 is TGCGCCAGCAGCCCCCGGGACAGGGACTACAATGAGCAGTTCTTC.